This T cell receptor beta chain appears in the sequencing data of a study of blood T cells in healthy people across ages. This clonotype was detected only once. A second PCR of 7 to 11 cycles used a sample-barcoded 5' primer and a J-beta primer mix. TCRdb ran MiXCR on the 5' RACE reads and lists one entry per CDR3 protein. Here the sample spans 650,000 to 700,000 distinct CDR3 sequences, around 32% being singletons. Trimming took 3 bases from V and 4 from J; bases not matched to a gene: 11. Germline V gives CDR1 LGHNA, CDR2 YNFKEQ. This CDR3 has 17 amino acids. This chain uses TRBV4-2 with TRBJ2-1; 8 bases line up with TRBD2. This clonotype originated in a woman at least 80 years old in good health. Sequencing was carried out using blood. The CDR3 DNA follows: TGTGCCAGCAGCCACCAAGGAGGCGGGGGGACGTACAATGAGCAGTTCTTC. It specifies CASSHQGGGGTYNEQFF.